The 18 T cell receptor beta chains given below trace back to one sample, sequenced in a study of cytomegalovirus exposure and HLA in healthy donors. Primers for the PCR totalled 60 Vbeta and 13 Jbeta. Assay used: immunoSEQ multiplex PCR; TCRdb lists only in-frame clones, some missing. Seen here are approximately 170,000 clones, about 81% observed once, and the top ten hold approximately 4.8%. The sample consisted of PBMCs. These receptors originate from a man aged 25-45 years in good health and CMV-seropositive.

CDR3 region: CASSPTAITGDRGKDGYTF. The CDR3 region has the DNA TGTGCCAGCAGCCCGACGGCCATTACCGGGGACAGGGGTAAGGATGGCTACACCTTC. V and J are TRBV7-9 and TRBJ1-2, with 10 nucleotides matching TRBD1. The CDR3 covers 19 residues. Looked up from germline, CDR1 is SEHNR and CDR2 is FQNEAQ (reference sequence). The V and J ends lost 5 bases and 6 bases, in that order; junction bases with no gene match: 21.

The chain has TRBV6-1 and TRBJ2-1; 11 bases agree with TRBD2. Germline CDR1 is MNHNS and CDR2 is SASEGT. This CDR3 is 15 amino acids long. The V segment lost 4 bases and the J segment 2 bases; nucleotides outside the gene matches: 1. The CDR3, as DNA: TGTGCCAGCAGTGGACTAGCGGGGCCCTACAATGAGCAGTTCTTC. Translated: CASSGLAGPYNEQFF.

This clone was picked up one time. The rearrangement uses TRBV4-3 and TRBJ2-6, with TRBD1 matching over 8 bases. This CDR3 comprises 18 residues. The ends lost 2 bases at V and 1 base at J; junction bases unmatched: 7. CDR1 and CDR2 (germline): LGHNA, YSLEER. As DNA, the CDR3 is TGCGCCAGCAGCCAATCCAGGGGGCTTTCGTCTGGGGCCAACGTCCTGACTTTC. It specifies CASSQSRGLSSGANVLTF.

This chain connects TRBV7-6 to TRBJ1-4; 8 positions agree with TRBD1. V shed 5 bases, J shed 6 bases, and the junction held 5 bases outside the gene matches. The CDR3 is 14 amino acids. Germline CDR1 SGHVS, CDR2 FNYEAQ. The CDR3 here is CASSITTGDEKLFF. The CDR3 nucleotides read TGTGCCAGCAGCATCACGACAGGGGATGAAAAACTGTTTTTT.

In this sample, this clone turned up a few times. The gene calls are TRBV6-5 and TRBJ2-7; D gene ambiguous. Germline CDR1 MNHEY, CDR2 SVGAGI. The length of the CDR3 is 14 residues. Between the trimmed V and J ends, which lost 5 bases and 2 bases, there was a span of 13 bases. The CDR3 DNA follows: TGTGCCAGCAGTCCAGAAGTCGCCCCCTACGAGCAGTACTTC. Amino acids: CASSPEVAPYEQYF.

The chain employs TRBV4-3 and TRBJ2-1; a weak D match, TRBD2 (6 bases). V was trimmed by 1 base and J by 5 bases, leaving 9 bases between them. The germline gives CDR1 LGHNA, CDR2 YSLEER. CDR3 size: 14 residues. The DNA for the CDR3 is TGCGCCAGCAGCCAAGTTGCGGGGAACAATGAGCAGTTCTTC. Protein: CASSQVAGNNEQFF.

The V gene is TRBV11-1, the J gene TRBJ2-1, with 10 positions matching TRBD2. Trimming at V came to 0 bases and at J to 3 bases, leaving 5 bases not matched to a gene. CDR1 is SGHAT, CDR2 FQDESV, per germline (reference sequence). The CDR3 runs 17 residues. CDR3 loop: CASSLAKASGGYNEQFF. The DNA of the CDR3 is TGTGCCAGCAGCTTAGCGAAGGCTAGCGGGGGCTACAATGAGCAGTTCTTC.

The chain has TRBV5-6 and TRBJ1-3, with 8 bases identical to TRBD1. The trim removed 2 bases at V and 12 bases at J, leaving 4 bases unmatched. This CDR3 has 12 amino acids. Per the germline V gene, CDR1 is SGHDT and CDR2 is YYEEEE. The chain's CDR3 is CASSFGTGSIYF. Written as DNA, the CDR3 is TGTGCCAGCAGCTTTGGGACAGGAAGCATATATTTT.

This clone has only one observation. This chain links TRBV5-6 with TRBJ1-1; a weak D match, TRBD1 (6 bases). The CDR3 covers 15 residues. The V gene's germline CDR1 is SGHDT and CDR2 YYEEEE. Trimming cost V 4 bases and J 0 bases, with 13 bases left between them. In DNA, the CDR3 is TGTGCCAGCAGCCTACGGGACACATTGAACACTGAAGCTTTCTTT. Its translation: CASSLRDTLNTEAFF.

This clone was seen once. The chain couples TRBV10-3 to TRBJ1-2, with 11 positions matching TRBD1. This CDR3 is 14 amino acids long. Germline CDR1 ENHRY, CDR2 SYGVKD. J lost 7 bases, V lost 0 bases, and 1 base had no gene match. CDR3 coding DNA: TGTGCCATCAGTGAGTCCGGGACAGGGGGTGGCTACACCTTC. Its translation: CAISESGTGGGYTF.

J is TRBJ2-3 and V is TRBV30, with 7 bases fitting TRBD2. The CDR3 has 18 residues. The ends lost 3 bases at V and 6 bases at J; junction bases unmatched: 21. CDR1 is GTSNPN, CDR2 SVGIG, per germline (reference sequence). The DNA for the CDR3 is TGTGCCTGGAGCAATTCCGGCACTGGGACTCCGCGGGGGGATACGCAGTATTTT. Protein sequence: CAWSNSGTGTPRGDTQYF.

This chain joins TRBV21-1 and TRBJ2-7; TRBD1, the table's D call, lacks a check against the DNA. TRBV21-1 is a documented pseudogene. The CDR3 totals 15 residues. The CDR3 loop is CASSRLRTGLDEQYF. CDR3 DNA: TGTGCCAGCAGCCGACTAAGGACAGGGTTGGACGAGCAGTACTTC.

A remark on this clone: Other DNA sequences in this sample translate to the same CDR3. The chain carries TRBV19 and TRBJ1-2; weak D call: TRBD1 (6 bases). The germline V gene has CDR1 LNHDA and CDR2 SQIVND (reference sequence). The CDR3 contains 13 residues. Deletions cut 1 base from V and 7 bases from J, with 10 bases between. DNA for the CDR3: TGTGCCAGTAGTATAGGGCAGGGGATTGGCTACACCTTC. Its translation: CASSIGQGIGYTF. Filled out from reference TRBV19 and TRBJ1-2, the complete variable domain reads DGGITQSPKYLFRKEGQNVTLSCEQNLNHDAMYWYRQDPGQGLRLIYYSQIVNDFQKGDIAEGYSVSREKKESFPLTVTSAQKNPTAFYLCASSIGQGIGYTFGSGTRLTVV.

This clone was recorded once. The gene calls are TRBV7-3 and TRBJ2-1; D may be TRBD1 (6 bases). Per the germline V gene, CDR1 is SGHTA and CDR2 is FQGTGA. The CDR3 length is 15 residues. V was pared by 6 bases and J by 10 bases, with 22 bases between. The CDR3 DNA reads as TGTGCCAGCAGGCTTAACGAACAGGGCGCGCGGGAGCAGTTCTTC. This sequence encodes CASRLNEQGAREQFF.

The rearrangement uses TRBV10-3 and TRBJ1-1; TRBD1 matches at 7 bases. V trimming: 7 bases; J trimming: 0 bases; junction bases outside the gene matches: 8. Looked up from germline, CDR1 is ENHRY and CDR2 is SYGVKD. CDR3 length: 15 amino acids. CDR3 nucleotides: TGTGCCATCAAGCCCCCAGGGGGGATGAACACTGAAGCTTTCTTT. This codes for CAIKPPGGMNTEAFF.

This chain connects TRBV5-5 to TRBJ1-2, with a possible D match to TRBD1 (5 bases). The germline V gene has CDR1 SGHKS and CDR2 YYEKEE (reference sequence). There are 15 residues in the CDR3. The ends were cut back, 0 bases at V and 4 bases at J, with 13 bases in the middle. The chain's CDR3 is CASSLVRGHGYGYTF. DNA for the CDR3: TGTGCCAGCAGCTTGGTTAGGGGTCATGGCTATGGCTACACCTTC.

This chain connects TRBV18 to TRBJ2-3, with a possible D match to TRBD2 (5 bases). CDR1 and CDR2 (germline): KGHSH, LQKENI. CDR3 length: 16 residues. The V end was cut by 3 bases, the J end by 1 base, with 14 bases between. The CDR3 region has the DNA TGTGCCAGCTCACCTTATGCAGCGGCTGGCACAGATACGCAGTATTTT. This translates into CASSPYAAAGTDTQYF.

This chain connects TRBV27 to TRBJ2-1, with 9 bases matching TRBD1. V gave up 5 bases and J gave up 3 bases; unmatched junction bases: 5. Looked up from germline, CDR1 is MNHEY and CDR2 is SMNVEV (reference sequence). The CDR3 sequence is 15 residues long. This CDR3 is CASSPDRGGYNEQFF. Here the CDR3 DNA reads TGTGCCAGCAGTCCGGACAGGGGAGGCTACAATGAGCAGTTCTTC.